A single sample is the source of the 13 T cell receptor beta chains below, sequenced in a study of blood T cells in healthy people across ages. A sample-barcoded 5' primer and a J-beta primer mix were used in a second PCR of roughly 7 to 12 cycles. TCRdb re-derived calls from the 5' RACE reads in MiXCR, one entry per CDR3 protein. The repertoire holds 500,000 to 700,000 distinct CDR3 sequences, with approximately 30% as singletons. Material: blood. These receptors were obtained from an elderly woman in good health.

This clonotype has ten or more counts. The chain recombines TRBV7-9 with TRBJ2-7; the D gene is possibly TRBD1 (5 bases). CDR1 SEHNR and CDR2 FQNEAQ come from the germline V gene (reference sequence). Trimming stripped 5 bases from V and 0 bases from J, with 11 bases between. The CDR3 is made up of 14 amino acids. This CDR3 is CASSPPGHSYEQYF. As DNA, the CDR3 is TGTGCCAGCAGCCCCCCAGGGCACTCCTACGAGCAGTACTTC.

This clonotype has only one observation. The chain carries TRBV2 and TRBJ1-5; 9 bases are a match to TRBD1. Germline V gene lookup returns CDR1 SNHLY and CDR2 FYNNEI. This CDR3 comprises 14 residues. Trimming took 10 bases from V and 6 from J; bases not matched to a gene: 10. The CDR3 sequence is CAIKQGASGQPQHF. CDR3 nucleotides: TGTGCCATCAAACAGGGGGCGTCCGGTCAGCCCCAGCATTTT. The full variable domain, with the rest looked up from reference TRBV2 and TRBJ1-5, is EPEVTQTPSHQVTQMGQEVILRCVPISNHLYFYWYRQILGQKVEFLVSFYNNEISEKSEIFDDQFSVERPDGSNFTLKIRSTKLEDSAMYFCAIKQGASGQPQHFGDGTRLSIL.

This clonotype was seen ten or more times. The DNA of the CDR3 is TGTGCCAGCAGCGTGGGCGGGGGGGCCACCTACAATGAGCAGTTCTTC. Translated, it gives CASSVGGGATYNEQFF. The J gene is TRBJ2-1, the V gene TRBV9, with TRBD2 matching over 9 bases. CDR1 and CDR2 from the germline V gene are SGDLS and YYNGEE. V trimming: 2 bases; J trimming: 2 bases; junction bases outside the gene matches: 5. The CDR3 has 16 residues.

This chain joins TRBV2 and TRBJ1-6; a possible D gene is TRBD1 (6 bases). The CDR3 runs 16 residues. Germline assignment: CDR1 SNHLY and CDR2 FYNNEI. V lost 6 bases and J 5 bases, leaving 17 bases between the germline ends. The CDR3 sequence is CASRPQGNADNSPLHF. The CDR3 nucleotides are TGTGCCAGCAGGCCACAGGGAAATGCGGATAATTCACCCCTCCACTTT.

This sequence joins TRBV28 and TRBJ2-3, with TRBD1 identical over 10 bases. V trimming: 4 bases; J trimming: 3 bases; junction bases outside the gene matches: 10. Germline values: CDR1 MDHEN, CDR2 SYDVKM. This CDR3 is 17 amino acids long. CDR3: CASSSPYGQGDTDTQYF. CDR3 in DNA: TGTGCCAGCAGTTCCCCCTATGGACAGGGGGATACAGATACGCAGTATTTT. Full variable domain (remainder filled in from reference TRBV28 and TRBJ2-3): DVKVTQSSRYLVKRTGEKVFLECVQDMDHENMFWYRQDPGLGLRLIYFSYDVKMKEKGDIPEGYSVSREKKERFSLILESASTNQTSMYLCASSSPYGQGDTDTQYFGPGTRLTVL.

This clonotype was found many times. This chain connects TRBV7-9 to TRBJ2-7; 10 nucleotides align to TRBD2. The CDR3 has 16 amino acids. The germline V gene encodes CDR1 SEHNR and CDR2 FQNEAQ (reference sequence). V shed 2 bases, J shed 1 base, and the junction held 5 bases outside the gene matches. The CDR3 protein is CASSLPHSGGSYEQYF. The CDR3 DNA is TGTGCCAGCAGCTTACCCCATAGCGGGGGGTCCTACGAGCAGTACTTC. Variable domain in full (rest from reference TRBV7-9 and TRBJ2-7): DTGVSQNPRHKITKRGQNVTFRCDPISEHNRLYWYRQTLGQGPEFLTYFQNEAQLEKSRLLSDRFSAERPKGSFSTLEIQRTEQGDSAMYLCASSLPHSGGSYEQYFGPGTRLTVT.

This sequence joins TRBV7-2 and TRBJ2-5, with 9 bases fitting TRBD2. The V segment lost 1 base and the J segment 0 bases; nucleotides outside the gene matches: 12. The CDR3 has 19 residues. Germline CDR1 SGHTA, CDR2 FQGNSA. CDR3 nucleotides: TGTGCCAGCAGCTTAGTAGGAGGAGCGGGGGGTTTGTACCAAGAGACCCAGTACTTC. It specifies CASSLVGGAGGLYQETQYF.

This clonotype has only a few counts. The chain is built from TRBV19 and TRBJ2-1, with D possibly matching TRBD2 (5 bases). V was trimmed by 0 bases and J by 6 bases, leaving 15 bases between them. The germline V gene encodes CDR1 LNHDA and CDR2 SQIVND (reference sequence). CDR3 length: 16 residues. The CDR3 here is CASSIDRASSSNEQFF. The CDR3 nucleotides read TGTGCCAGTAGTATAGATCGAGCTAGCTCAAGCAATGAGCAGTTCTTC.

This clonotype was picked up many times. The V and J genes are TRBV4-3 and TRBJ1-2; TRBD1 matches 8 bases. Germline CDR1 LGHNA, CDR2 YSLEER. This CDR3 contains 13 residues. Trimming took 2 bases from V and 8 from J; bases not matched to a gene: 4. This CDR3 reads CASSQLTGDGYTF. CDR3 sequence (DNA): TGCGCCAGCAGCCAATTGACAGGGGACGGCTACACCTTC.

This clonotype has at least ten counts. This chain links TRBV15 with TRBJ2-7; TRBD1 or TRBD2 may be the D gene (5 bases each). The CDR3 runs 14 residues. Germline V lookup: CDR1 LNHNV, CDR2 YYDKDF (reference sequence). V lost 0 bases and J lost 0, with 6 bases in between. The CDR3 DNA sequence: TGTGCCACCAGCAGAGAGGGGGTCTCCTACGAGCAGTACTTC. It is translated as CATSREGVSYEQYF.

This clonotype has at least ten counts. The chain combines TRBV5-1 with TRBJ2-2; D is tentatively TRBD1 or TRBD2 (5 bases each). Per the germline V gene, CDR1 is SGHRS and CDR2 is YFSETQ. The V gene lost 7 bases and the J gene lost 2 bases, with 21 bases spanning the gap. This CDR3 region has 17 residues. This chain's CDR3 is CASYENPGRSNTGELFF. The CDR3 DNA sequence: TGCGCCAGCTATGAAAATCCGGGACGGTCAAACACCGGGGAGCTGTTTTTT. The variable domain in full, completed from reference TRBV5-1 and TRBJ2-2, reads KAGVTQTPRYLIKTRGQQVTLSCSPISGHRSVSWYQQTPGQGLQFLFEYFSETQRNKGNFPGRFSGRQFSNSRSEMNVSTLELGDSALYLCASYENPGRSNTGELFFGEGSRLTVL.

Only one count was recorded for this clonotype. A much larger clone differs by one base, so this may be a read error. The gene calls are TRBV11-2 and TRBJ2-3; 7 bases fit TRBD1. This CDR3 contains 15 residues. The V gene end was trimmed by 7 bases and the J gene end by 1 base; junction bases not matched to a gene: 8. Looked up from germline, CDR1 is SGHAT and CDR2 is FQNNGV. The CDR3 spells CASIWQGTGTDTQYF. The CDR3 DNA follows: TGTGCCAGCATCTGGCAGGGGACAGGCACAGATACGCAGTATTTT.

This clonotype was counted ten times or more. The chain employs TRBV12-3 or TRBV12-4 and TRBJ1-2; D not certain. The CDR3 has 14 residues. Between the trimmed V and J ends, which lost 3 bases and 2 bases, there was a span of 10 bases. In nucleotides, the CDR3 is TGTGCCAGCAGTTTGGGCAGCCCCAACTATGGCTACACCTTC. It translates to CASSLGSPNYGYTF.